This paragraph reports one TCR beta chain. TCRdb's copy holds only in-frame clones and misses some; the assay was immunoSEQ multiplex PCR. The sample has under 150,000 clones, around nine tenths seen once. These data belong to a study of T cells after somatic rescue of genetic block. Germline CDR1 and CDR2: MNHEY and SMNVEV (reference sequence). This CDR3 is 16 amino acids long. V dropped 3 bases and J dropped 8; count of bases not matched to a gene: 8. The sequence came from a woman aged 18-29 years. What was sequenced was peripheral blood mononuclear cells (PBMCs). V and J are TRBV27 and TRBJ2-1; TRBD2 matches at 12 bases. CDR3 nucleotide sequence: TGTGCCAGCAGTTTCCTAACTAGCGGGGGGCGGGATGAGCAGTTCTTC. Its translation: CASSFLTSGGRDEQFF.